This T cell receptor beta chain was observed in a study of T-cell reconstitution after alpha-beta-depleted transplantation in children. Findings and caveats of the study: Reportedly, only several hundred clones from non-depleted graft cells drove alpha-beta T-cell counts at about two months.

Germline CDR1 reads DFQATT; CDR2 reads SNEGSKA (reference sequence). The CDR3 extends over 14 amino acids. Trimming took 0 bases from V and 4 from J, leaving 10 bases between them. TCRbeta library construction was performed incorporating unique molecular identifiers. TCRdb reprocessed the PCR reads via MiXCR and lists one record per CDR3 protein. The data hold approximately 1,000,000 distinct CDR3 sequences, with 25% to 35% observed a single time. Worth noting for this clonotype: The target antigen is unknown.

The chain has TRBV20-1 and TRBJ1-5, with D perhaps matching TRBD1 (5 bases). The starting material was PBMCs, mostly from graft donor cells, obtained 360 days after TCRalphabeta/CD19-depleted stem cell transplant. The clonotype comes from a boy younger than two who had a stem cell transplant for SCID, so the T cells may come from the graft donor. CDR3 nucleotide sequence: TGCAGTGCTAGAGATGCGGAGGGGAATCAGCCCCAGCATTTT. This sequence encodes CSARDAEGNQPQHF.